Below are 17 T cell receptor beta chains sequenced from a single sample in a study of shared T cell receptors in the human thymus. This table comes from immunoSEQ multiplex PCR, and its TCRdb copy is limited to in-frame clones, with some not included. The top ten hold 0.0095% to 0.013% of the sample, which has 700,000 or so clones, 70% to 90% seen once. These data were likewise used in another study, on human thymus T cells.

The source material was thymocytes. The source of these receptors is a girl in the first two years of life with a congenital heart defect.

The rearrangement joins TRBV6-6 to TRBJ1-5; a possible D gene is TRBD1 (6 bases). CDR1 is MNHNY and CDR2 is SVGAGI in the germline V gene (reference sequence). Deletions cut 10 bases from V and 3 bases from J, with 16 bases between. The CDR3 runs 14 residues. In DNA form, the CDR3 reads TGTGCCACAAGGGGGAGGGAACTCAATCAGCCCCAGCATTTT. It yields the protein CATRGRELNQPQHF.

This clone was seen just once. The chain has TRBV18 and TRBJ2-5; D is unclear. The CDR3 consists of 17 residues. Trimming cost V 4 bases and J 1 base, with 19 bases left between them. Per the germline V gene, CDR1 is KGHSH and CDR2 is LQKENI. CDR3 protein: CASSRSVERKPQETQYF. As DNA, the CDR3 is TGTGCCAGCTCACGTTCGGTTGAGCGAAAGCCCCAAGAGACCCAGTACTTC.

The V gene is TRBV7-9, the J gene TRBJ2-2; 9 bases map to TRBD1. The germline V gene encodes CDR1 SEHNR and CDR2 FQNEAQ (reference sequence). The CDR3 runs 15 residues. With V trimmed by 5 bases and J by 7 bases, 8 bases remained unmatched. This chain's CDR3 is CASSRTDRGYGELFF. The CDR3 bases are TGTGCCAGCAGCCGTACCGACAGGGGGTACGGGGAGCTGTTTTTT.

The chain has TRBV12-5 and TRBJ2-7, with TRBD1 identical over 9 bases. The J segment lost 1 base and the V segment lost 5 bases, leaving 3 bases of the junction unmatched. Germline CDR1 and CDR2: LGHNT and FRNRAP. The CDR3 runs 14 residues. CDR3 sequence reads: CASGTGTGSYEQYF. The CDR3, as DNA: TGTGCTAGTGGTACCGGGACAGGGTCCTACGAGCAGTACTTC.

This rearrangement joins TRBV7-8 to TRBJ2-1; D is undetermined. The CDR3 loop spans 15 amino acids. Trimming shortened V by 3 bases and J by 1 base, and 10 bases separated the two germline ends. Germline CDR1 is SGHVS and CDR2 is FQNEAQ. CDR3 sequence reads: CASSFLRESYNEQFF. The CDR3 DNA follows: TGTGCCAGCAGCTTTCTCCGCGAATCCTACAATGAGCAGTTCTTC.

The chain uses TRBV4-1 and TRBJ1-6; D is uncertain. The germline gives CDR1 MGHRA, CDR2 YSYEKL. The germline V and J ends were trimmed by 3 bases and 7 bases, with 16 bases remaining between them. This CDR3 spans 16 amino acids. CDR3 residues: CASSHVMGSSNSPLHF. The CDR3 DNA reads as TGCGCCAGCAGCCATGTCATGGGCAGCTCGAATTCACCCCTCCACTTT.

The V call is TRBV19, the J call TRBJ1-5; tentative D call: TRBD1 (6 bases). The CDR3 loop spans 17 amino acids. The V end lost 7 bases, the J end lost 3 bases, and 22 bases lay between the germline ends. Germline CDR1 LNHDA, CDR2 SQIVND (reference sequence). The CDR3 loop reads CASTAGLVRGNNQPQHF. In DNA form, the CDR3 reads TGTGCCAGTACCGCTGGCTTGGTCAGGGGTAACAATCAGCCCCAGCATTTT.

The V call is TRBV5-4, the J call TRBJ1-2; 7 bases are shared with TRBD1. V lost 2 bases, J lost 5 bases, and 12 bases stayed unmatched. The germline V gene has CDR1 SGHNT and CDR2 YYREEE (reference sequence). The CDR3 is 16 residues long. The CDR3 here is CASSFPSTGRGYGYTF. CDR3 DNA sequence: TGTGCCAGCAGCTTTCCGTCGACAGGGAGAGGGTATGGCTACACCTTC.

This clone was seen more than once but under ten times. The V call is TRBV10-3, the J call TRBJ1-4, with D hard to call. V shed 3 bases and J shed 3 bases, with 8 bases lying between them. The germline CDR1 and CDR2 sequences are ENHRY and SYGVKD. The CDR3 runs to 14 residues. For the CDR3, the DNA is TGTGCCATCAGTGATCGGTTCGCTAATGAAAAACTGTTTTTT. Encoded protein: CAISDRFANEKLFF.

V and J are TRBV6-6 and TRBJ1-1, with a weak D call TRBD1 (6 bases). Germline-derived CDR1 and CDR2 are MNHNY and SVGAGI (reference sequence). V was shortened by 5 bases and J by 4 bases, with 17 bases between the two germline ends. The CDR3 is 15 residues long. CDR3 nucleotides: TGTGCCAGCAGTAAAGTGAGACAGGCGGGCACTGAAGCTTTCTTT. Protein sequence: CASSKVRQAGTEAFF.

V is TRBV10-3 and J is TRBJ1-5; D might be TRBD1 (5 bases). CDR3 length: 16 amino acids. Trimming took 3 bases from V and 4 from J, leaving 16 bases between them. The germline gives CDR1 ENHRY, CDR2 SYGVKD. The CDR3 loop is CAISDSGHDPNQPQHF. The CDR3 nucleotides are TGTGCCATCAGTGATTCCGGACATGACCCTAATCAGCCCCAGCATTTT.

The chain is built from TRBV29-1 and TRBJ2-3; 8 bases agree with TRBD2. The CDR3 consists of 14 residues. Looked up from germline, CDR1 is SQVTM and CDR2 is ANQGSEA. Trimming cost V 4 bases and J 7 bases; bases outside gene matches: 10. The CDR3: CSVVVGGAENTQYF. CDR3 nucleotide sequence: TGCAGCGTTGTGGTCGGGGGGGCCGAGAATACGCAGTATTTT.

The V call is TRBV6-5, the J call TRBJ1-1, with TRBD1 matching over 9 bases. The V and J ends lost 2 bases and 4 bases, in that order; junction bases with no gene match: 8. The CDR3 contains 16 residues. CDR1 MNHEY and CDR2 SVGAGI come from the germline V gene. CDR3 loop: CASSYARDRVSTEAFF. CDR3 bases: TGTGCCAGCAGTTACGCCCGGGACAGGGTGTCCACTGAAGCTTTCTTT.

The CDR3 is CASSPSGDYGYTF. The CDR3 nucleotides are TGTGCCAGCAGCCCCAGCGGAGACTATGGCTACACCTTC. The genes are TRBV6-1 and TRBJ1-2, with D unclear. Germline loops: CDR1 MNHNS, CDR2 SASEGT. CDR3 length equals 13 residues. V lost 6 bases and J lost 3, with 11 bases in between.

The chain combines TRBV15 with TRBJ1-2; the D gene is possibly TRBD1 (6 bases). V was clipped by 5 bases and J by 9 bases, with 19 bases between them. CDR3 length equals 14 residues. Germline-derived CDR1 and CDR2 are LNHNV and YYDKDF (reference sequence). CDR3 nucleotides: TGTGCCACCAGCGATTGCGGCGGGGGCTGTAGCTACACCTTC. Its protein is CATSDCGGGCSYTF.

The chain uses TRBV7-9 and TRBJ2-1; TRBD2 agrees at 11 bases. V lost 4 bases and J lost 7; bases outside the gene matches: 3. Germline V gives CDR1 SEHNR, CDR2 FQNEAQ (reference sequence). This CDR3 is built from 14 residues. CDR3: CASSSRLAGNEQFF. DNA for the CDR3: TGTGCCAGCAGCTCACGACTAGCGGGAAATGAGCAGTTCTTC.

The genes are TRBV5-4 and TRBJ2-7, with TRBD1 matching 7 bases. Unmatched junction bases numbered 6, after V lost 3 bases and J lost 3 bases. Germline lookup yields CDR1 SGHNT and CDR2 YYREEE (reference sequence). The CDR3 totals 14 residues. The CDR3 protein is CASSSPGQLYEQYF. The CDR3 DNA reads TGTGCCAGCAGCTCTCCGGGACAGCTCTACGAGCAGTACTTC.